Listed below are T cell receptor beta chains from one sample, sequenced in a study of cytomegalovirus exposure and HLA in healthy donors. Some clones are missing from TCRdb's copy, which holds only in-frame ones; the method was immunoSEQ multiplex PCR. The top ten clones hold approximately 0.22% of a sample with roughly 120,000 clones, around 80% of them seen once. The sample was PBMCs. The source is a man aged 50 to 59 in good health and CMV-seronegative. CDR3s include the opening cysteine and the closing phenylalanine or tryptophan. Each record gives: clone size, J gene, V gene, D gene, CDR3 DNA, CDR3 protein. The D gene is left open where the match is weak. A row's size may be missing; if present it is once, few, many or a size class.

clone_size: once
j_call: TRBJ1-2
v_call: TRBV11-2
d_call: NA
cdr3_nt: TGTGCCAGCAGCTCCCGGGTCGTTAACTATGGCTACACCTTC
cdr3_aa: CASSSRVVNYGYTF

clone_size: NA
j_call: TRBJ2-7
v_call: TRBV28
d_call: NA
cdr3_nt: TGTGCCAGCAGGTCCAGTTACGAGCAGTACTTC
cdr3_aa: CASRSSYEQYF

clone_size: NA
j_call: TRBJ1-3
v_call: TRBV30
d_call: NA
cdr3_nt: TGTGCCTGGATACTTTCGTCTGGAAACACCATATATTTT
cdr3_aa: CAWILSSGNTIYF

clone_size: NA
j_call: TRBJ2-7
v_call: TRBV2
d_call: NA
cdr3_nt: TGTGCCAGCAGTGAACGGGGTGGAACCTTTACCTCCGAGCAGTACTTC
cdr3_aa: CASSERGGTFTSEQYF

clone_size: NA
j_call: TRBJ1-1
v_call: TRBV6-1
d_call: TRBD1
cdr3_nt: TGTGCCAGCGCTACTCAGGGGGGCACTGAAGCTTTCTTT
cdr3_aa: CASATQGGTEAFF

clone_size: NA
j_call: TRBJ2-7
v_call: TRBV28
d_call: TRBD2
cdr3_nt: TGTGCCAGCGGAGCGGGAGACTCCTACGAGCAGTACTTC
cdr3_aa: CASGAGDSYEQYF

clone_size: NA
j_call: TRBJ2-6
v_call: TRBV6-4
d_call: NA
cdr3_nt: TGTGCCAGCAGCCTCGACAGCCTCTCTGGGGCCAACGTCCTGACTTTC
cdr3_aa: CASSLDSLSGANVLTF

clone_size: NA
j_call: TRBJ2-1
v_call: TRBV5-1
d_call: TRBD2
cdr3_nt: TGCGCCAGCAGCGCCCCCCAGCGGGGGAGCTCCTACAATGAGCAGTTCTTC
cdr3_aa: CASSAPQRGSSYNEQFF

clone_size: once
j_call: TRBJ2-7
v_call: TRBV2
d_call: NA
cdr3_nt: TGTGCCAGCAGTGTGGATCTCAGGGGTCTCTACGAGCAGTACTTC
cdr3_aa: CASSVDLRGLYEQYF

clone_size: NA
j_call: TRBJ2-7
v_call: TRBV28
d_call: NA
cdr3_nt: TGTGCCAGCAGCTACCTAGTTCCCTACGAGCAGTACTTC
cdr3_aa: CASSYLVPYEQYF

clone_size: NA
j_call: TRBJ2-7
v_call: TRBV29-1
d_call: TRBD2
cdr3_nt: TGCAGCGCTACTAGCGGTCCCTACGAGCAGTACTTC
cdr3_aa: CSATSGPYEQYF

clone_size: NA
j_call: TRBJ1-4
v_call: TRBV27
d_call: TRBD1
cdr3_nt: TGTGCCAGCAGTATCGACAGGGTAAAACTGTTTTTT
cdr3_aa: CASSIDRVKLFF

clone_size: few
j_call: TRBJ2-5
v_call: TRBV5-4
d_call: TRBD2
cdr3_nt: TGTGCCAGCAGCCCCAGACTAGCGGGGGGACAAGAGACCCAGTACTTC
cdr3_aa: CASSPRLAGGQETQYF

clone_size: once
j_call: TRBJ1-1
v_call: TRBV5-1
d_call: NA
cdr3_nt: TGCGCCAGCAAGCCGATAGGGGACACTGAAGCTTTCTTT
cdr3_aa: CASKPIGDTEAFF

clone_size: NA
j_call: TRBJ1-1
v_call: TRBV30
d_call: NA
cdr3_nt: TGTGCCTGGACTCAGGGGTGGACTGAAACTTTCTTT
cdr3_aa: CAWTQGWTETFF

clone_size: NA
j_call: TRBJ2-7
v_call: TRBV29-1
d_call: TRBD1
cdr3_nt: TGCAGCGTTGAGGACGCTCGACAGGGGGATTCCTACGAGCAGTACTTC
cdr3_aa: CSVEDARQGDSYEQYF

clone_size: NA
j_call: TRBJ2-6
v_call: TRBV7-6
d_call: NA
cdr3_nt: TGTGCCAGCAGCTCAGTCTCTGGGGCCAACGTCCTGACTTTC
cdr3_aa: CASSSVSGANVLTF

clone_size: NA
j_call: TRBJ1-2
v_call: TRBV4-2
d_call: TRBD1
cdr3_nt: TGTGCCAGCAGCCAAGATACGAGGACAGGAGCTTACCGCCGCCCAGGTAACTATGGCTACACCTTC
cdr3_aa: CASSQDTRTGAYRRPGNYGYTF

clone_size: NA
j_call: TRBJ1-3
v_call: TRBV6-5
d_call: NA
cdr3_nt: TGTGCCAGCAGGTCTCACAGGGAGTTGGACACCATATATTTT
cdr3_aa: CASRSHRELDTIYF

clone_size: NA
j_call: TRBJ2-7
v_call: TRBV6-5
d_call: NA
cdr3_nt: TGTGCCAGCAGTTACTCTCGGGTTTTCTACGAGCAGTACTTC
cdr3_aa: CASSYSRVFYEQYF

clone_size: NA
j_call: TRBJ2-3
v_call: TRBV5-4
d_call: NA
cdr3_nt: TGTGCCAGCAGCTTTCCGGCGGGGGCTAGCACAGATACGCAGTATTTT
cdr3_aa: CASSFPAGASTDTQYF

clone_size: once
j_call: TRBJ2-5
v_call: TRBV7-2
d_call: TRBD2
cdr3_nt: TGTGCCAGCAGCCCCGCGGGCGGGAGTAAAGAGACCCAGTACTTC
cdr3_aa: CASSPAGGSKETQYF

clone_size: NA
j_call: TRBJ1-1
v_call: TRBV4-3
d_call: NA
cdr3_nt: TGCGCCAGCAGCCCCGGGGAGAACACTGAAGCTTTCTTT
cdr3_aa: CASSPGENTEAFF

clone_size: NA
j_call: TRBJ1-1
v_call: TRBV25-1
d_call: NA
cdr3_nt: TGTGCCAGCAGTAACACAGGAAACACTGAAGCTTTCTTT
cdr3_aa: CASSNTGNTEAFF

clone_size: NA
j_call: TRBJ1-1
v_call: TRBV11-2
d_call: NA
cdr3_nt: TGTGCCAGCAGCTTTGGGGCGGGGACGAACACTGAAGCTTTCTTT
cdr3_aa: CASSFGAGTNTEAFF

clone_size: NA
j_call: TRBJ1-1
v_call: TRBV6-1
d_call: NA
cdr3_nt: TGTGCCAGCAGTGAAGGTAGAGTCCGAACGTGGACTGAAGCTTTCTTT
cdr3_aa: CASSEGRVRTWTEAFF

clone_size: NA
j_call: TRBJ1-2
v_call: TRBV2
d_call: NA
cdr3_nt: TGTGCCAGCAGACAGGGTCCGGAAGGCTACACCTTC
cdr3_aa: CASRQGPEGYTF

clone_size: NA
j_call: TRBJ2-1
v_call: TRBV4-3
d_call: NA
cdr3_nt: TGCGCCAGCAGCCAAGATGGGGCGGATGAGCAGTTCTTC
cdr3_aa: CASSQDGADEQFF

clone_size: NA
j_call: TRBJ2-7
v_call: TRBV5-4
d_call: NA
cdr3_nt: TGTGCCAGCAGCTCTTTCAGCGGCTCCTACGAGCAGTACTTC
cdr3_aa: CASSSFSGSYEQYF

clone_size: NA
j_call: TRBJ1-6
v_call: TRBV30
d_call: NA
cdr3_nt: TGTGCCTGGGGTCAGGGGAAAGATTCACCCCTCCACTTT
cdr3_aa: CAWGQGKDSPLHF

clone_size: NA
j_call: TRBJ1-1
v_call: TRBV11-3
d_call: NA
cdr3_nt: TGTGCCAGCAGCTCGGGGGGTGGGGACACTGAAGCTTTCTTT
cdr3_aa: CASSSGGGDTEAFF

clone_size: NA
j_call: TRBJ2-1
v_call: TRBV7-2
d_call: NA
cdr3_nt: TGTGCCAGCAGCTTTAGTAGGGGATCGGTGTTCAATGAGCAGTTCTTC
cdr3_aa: CASSFSRGSVFNEQFF

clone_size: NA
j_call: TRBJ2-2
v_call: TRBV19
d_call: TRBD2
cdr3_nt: TGTGCCAGTAGTGGGACTAGGGACACCGGGGAGCTGTTTTTT
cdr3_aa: CASSGTRDTGELFF

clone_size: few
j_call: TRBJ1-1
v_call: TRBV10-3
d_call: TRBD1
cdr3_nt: TGTGCCATCAGTGGGACAGGGGCGGGTATCACTGAAGCTTTCTTT
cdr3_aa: CAISGTGAGITEAFF

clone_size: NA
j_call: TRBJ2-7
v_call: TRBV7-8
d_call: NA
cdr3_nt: TGTGCCAGCAGCTTAGTAATTTCCTACGAGCAGTACTTC
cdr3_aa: CASSLVISYEQYF

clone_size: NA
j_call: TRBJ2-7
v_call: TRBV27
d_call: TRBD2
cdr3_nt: TGTGCCAGCTCGGGGGGGTACGAGCAGTACTTC
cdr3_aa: CASSGGYEQYF

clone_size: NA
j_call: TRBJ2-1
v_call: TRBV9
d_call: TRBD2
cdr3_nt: TGTGCCAGCAGCGTAGTTGTTAGCGGGGCCTCCTACAATGAGCAGTTCTTC
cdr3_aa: CASSVVVSGASYNEQFF